This TCR beta chain was identified in a study of blood T cell repertoires in COVID-19. Source study methods: The authors estimated nucleated cell counts from reference gene primer amplification. TCRdb's copy holds only in-frame clones and misses some; the assay was immunoSEQ multiplex PCR. V and J calls plus clone size are reproduced from that table; the DNA served to infer D and trimming. In the table there are 200,000 to 250,000 clones, around 84% of which are singletons. Germline V lookup: CDR1 SGDLS, CDR2 YYNGEE. CDR3 size: 16 residues. The junction had 17 bases not matched to a gene; V was cut back by 3 bases and J by 12 bases. Recruitment covered under 25 US areas and drew participants whose ages spanned about 18 to 90 years. In assigning cohorts, the study relied on participant-reported clinical history. Cohort 3 donors were reported recovered after two negative PCRs, clearance, or symptom resolution.

The sample consisted of PBMCs or T cells enriched from blood (not recorded which). The sequence was obtained from a woman aged 45 to 65 who had recovered from COVID-19. V and J are TRBV9 and TRBJ2-1, with 8 positions matching TRBD2. The CDR3, as DNA: TGTGCCAGCAGCGCCAGGACTAGCAATGTCAATGAGCGGCAGTTCTTC. It codes for CASSARTSNVNERQFF.